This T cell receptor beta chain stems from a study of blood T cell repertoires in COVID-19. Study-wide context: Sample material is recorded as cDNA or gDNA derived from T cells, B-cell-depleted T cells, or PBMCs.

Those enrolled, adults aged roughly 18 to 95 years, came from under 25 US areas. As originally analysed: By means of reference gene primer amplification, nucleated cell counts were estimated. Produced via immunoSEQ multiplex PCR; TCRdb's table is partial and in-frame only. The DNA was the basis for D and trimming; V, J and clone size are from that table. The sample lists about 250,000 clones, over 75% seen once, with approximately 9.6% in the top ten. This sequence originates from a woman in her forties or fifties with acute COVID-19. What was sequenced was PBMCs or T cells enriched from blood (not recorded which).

The CDR3 bases are TGTGCCTGGAGTGTACCCACAGGGTCGGGCAATCAGCCCCAGCATTTT. Protein sequence: CAWSVPTGSGNQPQHF. This sequence joins TRBV30 and TRBJ1-5; D possibly corresponds to TRBD1 (6 bases). Trimming stripped 0 bases from V and 2 bases from J, with 14 bases between. The CDR3 loop spans 16 amino acids. The germline V gene encodes CDR1 GTSNPN and CDR2 SVGIG (reference sequence).